The rows below give T cell receptor beta chains drawn from one sample of a study of T cell responses to AZD1222 COVID-19 vaccine. Using immunoSEQ multiplex PCR, the repertoire was profiled, and TCRdb retains in-frame clones only, with some absent. Found here are some 160,000 clones, about 92% of them singletons; the top ten hold about 1%. The sample in question was peripheral blood, obtained on day 0 of AZD1222 vaccination. These receptors all stem from an adult in good health. The CDR3 runs from the conserved cysteine through the conserved F or W. Fields, in order: J gene, V gene, CDR3 protein.

j_call: TRBJ2-1
v_call: TRBV7-9
cdr3_aa: CASSRVGLAGQNEQFF

j_call: TRBJ2-1
v_call: TRBV18
cdr3_aa: CASSPNRGNNEQFF

j_call: TRBJ2-2
v_call: TRBV18
cdr3_aa: CASSPIRQGIGELFF

j_call: TRBJ2-7
v_call: TRBV5-1
cdr3_aa: CASSGGANYEQYF

j_call: TRBJ2-2
v_call: TRBV7-8
cdr3_aa: CASSRPPYGSGTGELFF

j_call: TRBJ2-3
v_call: TRBV6-6
cdr3_aa: CASSYGRGVGADTQYF

j_call: TRBJ2-5
v_call: TRBV9
cdr3_aa: CASSKLAGGLETQYF

j_call: TRBJ2-1
v_call: TRBV9
cdr3_aa: CASSPIAGGRVDEQFF

j_call: TRBJ2-3
v_call: TRBV28
cdr3_aa: CASKNGQGTDTQYF

j_call: TRBJ2-7
v_call: TRBV6-2/TRBV6-3
cdr3_aa: CASSMTSGGPFEQYF

j_call: TRBJ2-1
v_call: TRBV27
cdr3_aa: CASGLAGGLFEQFF

j_call: TRBJ1-2
v_call: TRBV7-2
cdr3_aa: CASSLDPSYGYTF

j_call: TRBJ1-3
v_call: TRBV28
cdr3_aa: CASTAGTEPSGNTIYF

j_call: TRBJ1-1
v_call: TRBV7-8
cdr3_aa: CASSWSRVENTEAFF

j_call: TRBJ1-2
v_call: TRBV30
cdr3_aa: CAWQTGYYGYTF

j_call: TRBJ2-7
v_call: TRBV6-5
cdr3_aa: CASRPNLAAEQYF

j_call: TRBJ2-3
v_call: TRBV19
cdr3_aa: CASKGCLGYREGTDTQYF

j_call: TRBJ1-6
v_call: TRBV3-1/TRBV3-2
cdr3_aa: CASSWGGSSYNSPLHF

j_call: TRBJ1-6
v_call: TRBV27
cdr3_aa: CALNSFLTGRESPLHF

j_call: TRBJ2-7
v_call: TRBV3-1/TRBV3-2
cdr3_aa: CASSPAGTGTYEQYF